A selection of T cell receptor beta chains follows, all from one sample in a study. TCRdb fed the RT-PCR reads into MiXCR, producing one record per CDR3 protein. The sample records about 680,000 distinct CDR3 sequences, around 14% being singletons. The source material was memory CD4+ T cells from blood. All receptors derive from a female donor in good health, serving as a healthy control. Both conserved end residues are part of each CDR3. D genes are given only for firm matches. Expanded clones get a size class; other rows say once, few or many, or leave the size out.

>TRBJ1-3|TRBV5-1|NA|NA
TGCGCCAGCAGCTTCAATACGGGGGTGAACACCATATATTTT
CASSFNTGVNTIYF
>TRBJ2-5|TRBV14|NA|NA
TGTGCCAGCAGCCAAGATTCGACAACTATGAAGACCCAGTACTTC
CASSQDSTTMKTQYF
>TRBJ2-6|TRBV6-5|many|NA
TGTGCCAGCAAGGGGGTAGATACTGGGGCCAACGTCCTGACTTTC
CASKGVDTGANVLTF
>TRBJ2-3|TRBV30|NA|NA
TGTGCCTGGAGTGCATCATATATTATAGGAGATACGCAGTATTTT
CAWSASYIIGDTQYF
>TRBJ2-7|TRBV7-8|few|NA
TGTGCCAGCATTCGCGGAGCGACCTACGAGCAGTACTTC
CASIRGATYEQYF
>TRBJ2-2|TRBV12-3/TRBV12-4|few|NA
TGTGCCAGCAGTTTCCAGAGCACCGGGGAGCTGTTTTTT
CASSFQSTGELFF
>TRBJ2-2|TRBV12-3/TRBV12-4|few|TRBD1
TGTGCCAGCAGTTTGGGGACAGGGTCCCCCGGGGAGCTGTTTTTT
CASSLGTGSPGELFF
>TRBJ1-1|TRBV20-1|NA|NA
TGCAGTGCCCCCTGGGAGCTGAACACTGAAGCTTTCTTT
CSAPWELNTEAFF
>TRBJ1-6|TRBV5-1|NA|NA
TGCGCCAGCAGCTTGAGGCGTACTGCGCCATATAATTCACCCCTCCACTTT
CASSLRRTAPYNSPLHF
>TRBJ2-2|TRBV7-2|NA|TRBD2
TGTGCCAGCAGGGTAGCGGGGGGCAACACCGGGGAGCTGTTTTTT
CASRVAGGNTGELFF
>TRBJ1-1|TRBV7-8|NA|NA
TGTGCCAGCAGCCTAATGGGGACGGACACTGAAGCTTTCTTT
CASSLMGTDTEAFF
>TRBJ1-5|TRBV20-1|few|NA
TGCAGTGCCCCAGGTAGGGGTTATAGCAATCAGCCCCAGCATTTT
CSAPGRGYSNQPQHF
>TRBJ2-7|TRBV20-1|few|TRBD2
TGCAGTACCCAATCCGGGACTAGCAAGTCCTACGAGCAGTACTTC
CSTQSGTSKSYEQYF
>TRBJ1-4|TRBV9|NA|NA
TGTGCCAGCAGCGTAGATTCAGGGGACGGGGAAAAACTGTTTTTT
CASSVDSGDGEKLFF
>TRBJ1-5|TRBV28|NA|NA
TGTGCCAGCAGTTCGGTGCGGGGGCGCGAGGATCAGCCCCAGCATTTT
CASSSVRGREDQPQHF
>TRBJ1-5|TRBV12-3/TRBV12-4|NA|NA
TGTGCCAGCAGTTCCCGGGGGCAGGAAGGCAATCAGCCCCAGCATTTT
CASSSRGQEGNQPQHF
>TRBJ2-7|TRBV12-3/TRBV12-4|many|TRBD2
TGTGCCAGCAGTTTAGTCAGGGGCGGGAGGACCGATCCCTCTCACGAGCAGTACTTC
CASSLVRGGRTDPSHEQYF
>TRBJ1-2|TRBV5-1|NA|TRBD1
TGCGCCAGCAGCGCAGCCGGGACAGGGTACGGCTACACCTTC
CASSAAGTGYGYTF
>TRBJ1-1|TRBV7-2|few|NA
TGTGCCAGCAGCCCGGGGAGACAGTCCACTGAAGCTTTCTTT
CASSPGRQSTEAFF
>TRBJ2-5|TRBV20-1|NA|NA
TGCAGTGCCAAGCCCACCGGAACTGGAGCGAACCTAGGTACCCAGTACTTC
CSAKPTGTGANLGTQYF
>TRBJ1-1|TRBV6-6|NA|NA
TGTGCCAGCAGTTATCTCCTTAGAGGGGTTGAAGCTTTCTTT
CASSYLLRGVEAFF
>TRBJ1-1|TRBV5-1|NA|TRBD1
TGCGCCAGCAGCTCGGACAGGGGGCGCCTTCGGACTGAAGCTTTCTTT
CASSSDRGRLRTEAFF
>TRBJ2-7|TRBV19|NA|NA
TGTGCCAGTAGTATAGTTCAGGACTCCTACGAGCAGTACTTC
CASSIVQDSYEQYF
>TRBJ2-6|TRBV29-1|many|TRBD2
TGCAGCGTCAGTAGCGGGAAAGGGTCTGGGGCCAACGTCCTGACTTTC
CSVSSGKGSGANVLTF
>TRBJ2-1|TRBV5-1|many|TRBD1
TGCGCCAGCGCCAAGGGACAGGGGTCCAATGAGCAGTTCTTC
CASAKGQGSNEQFF
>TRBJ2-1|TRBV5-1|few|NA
TGCGCCAGCAGCTTTTGGGTGTCGACTAGTGCGGGCAATGAGCAGTTCTTC
CASSFWVSTSAGNEQFF
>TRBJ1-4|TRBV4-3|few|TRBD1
TGCGCCAGCAGCCAAGTCAGGGGGCGTAGTGAAAAACTGTTTTTT
CASSQVRGRSEKLFF